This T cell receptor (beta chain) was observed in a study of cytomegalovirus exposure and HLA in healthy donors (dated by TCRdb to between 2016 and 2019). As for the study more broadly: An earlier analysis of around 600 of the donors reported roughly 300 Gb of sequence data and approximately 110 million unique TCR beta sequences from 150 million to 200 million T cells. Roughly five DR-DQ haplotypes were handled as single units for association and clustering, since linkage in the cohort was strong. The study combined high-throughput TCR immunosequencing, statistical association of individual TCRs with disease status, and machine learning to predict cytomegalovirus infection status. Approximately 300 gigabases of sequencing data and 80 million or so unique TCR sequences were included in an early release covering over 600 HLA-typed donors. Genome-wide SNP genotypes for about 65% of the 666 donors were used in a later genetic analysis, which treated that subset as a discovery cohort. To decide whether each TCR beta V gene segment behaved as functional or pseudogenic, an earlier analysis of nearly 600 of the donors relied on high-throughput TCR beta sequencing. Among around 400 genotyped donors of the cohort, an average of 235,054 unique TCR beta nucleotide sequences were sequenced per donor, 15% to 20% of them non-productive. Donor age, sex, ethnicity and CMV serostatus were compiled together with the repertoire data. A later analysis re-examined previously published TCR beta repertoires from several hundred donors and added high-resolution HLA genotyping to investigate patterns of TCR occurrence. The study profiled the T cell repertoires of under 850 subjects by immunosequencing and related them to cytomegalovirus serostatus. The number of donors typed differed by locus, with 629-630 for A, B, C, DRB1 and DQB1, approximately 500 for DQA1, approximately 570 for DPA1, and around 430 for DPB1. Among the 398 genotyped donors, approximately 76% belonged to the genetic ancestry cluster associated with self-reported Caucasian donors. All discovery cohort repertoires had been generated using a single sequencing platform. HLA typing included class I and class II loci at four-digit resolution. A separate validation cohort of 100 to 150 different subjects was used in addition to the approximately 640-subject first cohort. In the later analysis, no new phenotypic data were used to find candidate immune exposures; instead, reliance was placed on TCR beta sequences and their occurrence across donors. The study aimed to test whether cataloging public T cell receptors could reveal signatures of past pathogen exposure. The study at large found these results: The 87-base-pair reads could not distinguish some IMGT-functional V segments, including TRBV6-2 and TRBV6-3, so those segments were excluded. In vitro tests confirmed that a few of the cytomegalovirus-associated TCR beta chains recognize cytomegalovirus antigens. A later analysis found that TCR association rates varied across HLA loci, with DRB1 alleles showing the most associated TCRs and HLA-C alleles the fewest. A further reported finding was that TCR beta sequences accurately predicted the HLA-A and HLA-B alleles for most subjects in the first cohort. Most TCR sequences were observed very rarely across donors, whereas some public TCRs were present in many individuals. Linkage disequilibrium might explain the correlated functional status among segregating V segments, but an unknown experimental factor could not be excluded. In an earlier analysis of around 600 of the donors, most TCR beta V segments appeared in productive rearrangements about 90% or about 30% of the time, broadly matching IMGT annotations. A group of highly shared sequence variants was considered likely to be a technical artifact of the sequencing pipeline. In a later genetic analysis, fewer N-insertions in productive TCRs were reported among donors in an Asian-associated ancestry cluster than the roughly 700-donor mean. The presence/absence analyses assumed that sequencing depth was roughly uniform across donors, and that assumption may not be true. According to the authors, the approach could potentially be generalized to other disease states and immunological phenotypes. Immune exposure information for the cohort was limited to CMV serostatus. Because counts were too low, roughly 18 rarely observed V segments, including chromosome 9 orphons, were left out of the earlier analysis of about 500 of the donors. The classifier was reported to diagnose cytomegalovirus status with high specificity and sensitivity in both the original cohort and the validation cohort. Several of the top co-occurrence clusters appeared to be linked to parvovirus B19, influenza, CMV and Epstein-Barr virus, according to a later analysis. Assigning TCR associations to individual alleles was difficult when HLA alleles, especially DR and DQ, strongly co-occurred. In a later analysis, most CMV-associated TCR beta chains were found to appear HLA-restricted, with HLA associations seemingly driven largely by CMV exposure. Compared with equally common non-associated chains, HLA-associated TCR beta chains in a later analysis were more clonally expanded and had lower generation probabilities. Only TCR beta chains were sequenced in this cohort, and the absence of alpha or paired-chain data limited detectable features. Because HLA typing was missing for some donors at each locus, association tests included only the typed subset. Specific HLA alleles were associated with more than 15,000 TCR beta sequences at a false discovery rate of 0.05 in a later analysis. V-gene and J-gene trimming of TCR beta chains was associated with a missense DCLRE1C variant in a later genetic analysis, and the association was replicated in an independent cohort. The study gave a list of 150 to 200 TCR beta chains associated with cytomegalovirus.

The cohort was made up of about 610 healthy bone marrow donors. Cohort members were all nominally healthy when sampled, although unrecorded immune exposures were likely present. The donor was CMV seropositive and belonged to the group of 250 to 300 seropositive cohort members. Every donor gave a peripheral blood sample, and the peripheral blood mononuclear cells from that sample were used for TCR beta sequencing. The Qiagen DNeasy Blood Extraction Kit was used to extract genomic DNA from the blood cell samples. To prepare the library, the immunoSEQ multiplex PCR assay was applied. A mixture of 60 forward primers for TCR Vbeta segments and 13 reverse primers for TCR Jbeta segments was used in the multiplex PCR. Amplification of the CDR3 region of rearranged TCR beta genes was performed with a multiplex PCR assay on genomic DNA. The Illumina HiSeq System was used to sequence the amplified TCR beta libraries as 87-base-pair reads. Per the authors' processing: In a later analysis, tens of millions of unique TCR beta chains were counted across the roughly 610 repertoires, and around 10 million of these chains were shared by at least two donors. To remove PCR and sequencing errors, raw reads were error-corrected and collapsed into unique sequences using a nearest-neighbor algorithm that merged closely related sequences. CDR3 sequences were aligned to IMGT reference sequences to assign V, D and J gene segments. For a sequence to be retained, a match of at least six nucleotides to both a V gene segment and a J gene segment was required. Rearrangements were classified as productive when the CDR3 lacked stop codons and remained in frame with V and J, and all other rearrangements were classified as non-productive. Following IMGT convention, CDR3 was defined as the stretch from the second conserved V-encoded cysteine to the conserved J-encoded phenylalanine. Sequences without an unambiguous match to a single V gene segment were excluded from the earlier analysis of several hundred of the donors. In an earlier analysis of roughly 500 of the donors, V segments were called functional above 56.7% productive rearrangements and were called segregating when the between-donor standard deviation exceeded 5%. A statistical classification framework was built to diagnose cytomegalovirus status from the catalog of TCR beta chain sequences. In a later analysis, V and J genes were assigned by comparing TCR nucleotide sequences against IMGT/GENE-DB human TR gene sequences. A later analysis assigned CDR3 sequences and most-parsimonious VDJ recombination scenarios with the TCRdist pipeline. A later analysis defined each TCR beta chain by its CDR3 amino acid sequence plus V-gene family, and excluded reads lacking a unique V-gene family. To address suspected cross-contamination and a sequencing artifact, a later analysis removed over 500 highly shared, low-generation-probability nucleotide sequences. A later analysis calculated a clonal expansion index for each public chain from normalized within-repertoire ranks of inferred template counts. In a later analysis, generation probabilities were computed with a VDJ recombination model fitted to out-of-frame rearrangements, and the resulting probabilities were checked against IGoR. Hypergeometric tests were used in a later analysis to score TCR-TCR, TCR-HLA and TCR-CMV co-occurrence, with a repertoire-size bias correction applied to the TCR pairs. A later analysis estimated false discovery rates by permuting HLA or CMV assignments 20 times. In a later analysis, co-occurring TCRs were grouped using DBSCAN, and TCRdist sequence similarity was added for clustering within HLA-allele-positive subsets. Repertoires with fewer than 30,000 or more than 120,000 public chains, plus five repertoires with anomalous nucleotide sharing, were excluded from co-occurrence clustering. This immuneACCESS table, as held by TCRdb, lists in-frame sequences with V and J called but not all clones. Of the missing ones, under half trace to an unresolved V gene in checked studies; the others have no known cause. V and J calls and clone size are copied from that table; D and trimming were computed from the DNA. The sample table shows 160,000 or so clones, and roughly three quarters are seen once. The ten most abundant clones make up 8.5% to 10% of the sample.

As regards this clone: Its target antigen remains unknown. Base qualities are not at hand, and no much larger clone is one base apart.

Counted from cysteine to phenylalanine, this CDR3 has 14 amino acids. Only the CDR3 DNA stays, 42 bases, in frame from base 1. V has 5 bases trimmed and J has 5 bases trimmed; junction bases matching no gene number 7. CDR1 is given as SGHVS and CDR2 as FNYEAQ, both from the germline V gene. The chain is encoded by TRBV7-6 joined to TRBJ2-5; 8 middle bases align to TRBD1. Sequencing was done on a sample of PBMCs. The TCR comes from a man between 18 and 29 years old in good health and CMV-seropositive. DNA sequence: TGTGCCAGCAGCCAAAGGACAGGGAGGGAGACCCAGTACTTC. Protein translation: CASSQRTGRETQYF.